These 28 T cell receptor beta chains were sequenced from one sample in a study of cytomegalovirus exposure and HLA in healthy donors (dated by TCRdb to the late 2010s). Preparation of the library involved the immunoSEQ multiplex PCR assay. This is the immuneACCESS table as TCRdb keeps it, with only in-frame sequences that have V and J called. A part of the clones is gone; compared with another copy, unresolved V genes explain less than half, and the rest is unexplained. The sample contains 250,000 to 400,000 clones, 88% of them found a single time. Around 0.96% of the sample comes from the top ten. Source material: PBMCs. The receptors shown here come from a man aged 25-40 years in good health and CMV-seronegative.

V usage is TRBV18 and J usage is TRBJ1-5; D gene uncertain. Trimming removed 2 bases from V and 1 base from J, with 15 bases in between. This CDR3 contains 17 residues. Germline V gene sequence: CDR1 KGHSH, CDR2 LQKENI. Here the CDR3 DNA reads TGTGCCAGCTCACCAAAGGGCGGGGTTTGGAGCAATCAGCCCCAGCATTTT. Amino acid sequence: CASSPKGGVWSNQPQHF.

The rearrangement links TRBV5-6 to TRBJ2-1; 7 nucleotides agree with TRBD1. Trimming at V came to 3 bases and at J to 4 bases, leaving 4 bases not matched to a gene. This CDR3 contains 14 residues. The germline CDR1 and CDR2 sequences are SGHDT and YYEEEE. CDR3 in amino acids: CASSYLQGYNEQFF. DNA for the CDR3: TGTGCCAGCAGCTACCTACAGGGGTACAATGAGCAGTTCTTC.

As to this clone: Other DNA variants within this sample encode the same CDR3. The V gene is TRBV4-3, the J gene TRBJ2-7; TRBD1 agrees at 7 bases. The CDR3 is 15 residues long. Trimming at V came to 0 bases and at J to 1 base, leaving 3 bases not matched to a gene. Germline V gene lookup returns CDR1 LGHNA and CDR2 YSLEER. The CDR3 is CASSQDRDSSYEQYF. CDR3 sequence (DNA): TGCGCCAGCAGCCAAGACCGGGACAGTTCCTACGAGCAGTACTTC.

The table lists this clone with a few counts. The rearrangement joins TRBV30 to TRBJ1-1; D is undetermined. Trimming left V 1 base short and J 4 bases short, with 10 bases between. CDR3 length: 13 amino acids. The V gene's germline CDR1 is GTSNPN and CDR2 SVGIG (reference sequence). The CDR3 here is CAWSGLIPTEAFF. For the CDR3, the DNA is TGTGCCTGGAGTGGGCTGATTCCCACTGAAGCTTTCTTT.

This clone was detected only a few times. CDR3 protein: CAIQARDRAFF. The CDR3 DNA reads as TGCGCCATCCAGGCGAGGGATAGAGCTTTCTTT. The chain uses TRBV10-1 and TRBJ1-1; D remains ambiguous. This CDR3 spans 11 amino acids. V shed 10 bases and J shed 10 bases, with 16 bases lying between them. Germline lookup yields CDR1 WNHNN and CDR2 SYGVQD (reference sequence).

The chain has TRBV7-9 and TRBJ2-7, with D possibly being TRBD2 (5 bases). Trimming left V 7 bases short and J 3 bases short, with 13 bases between. Germline V gives CDR1 SEHNR, CDR2 FQNEAQ (reference sequence). The CDR3 has 13 amino acids. CDR3 DNA sequence: TGTGCCAGCACCCGGACTGGAAACTACGAGCAGTACTTC. Translated, it gives CASTRTGNYEQYF.

This clone has more than one count but fewer than ten. The rearrangement uses TRBV10-1 and TRBJ2-7; D is possibly TRBD2 (5 bases). With 0 bases removed from V and 4 bases from J, the gap between germline ends came to 7 bases. There are 13 residues in the CDR3. The germline gives CDR1 WNHNN, CDR2 SYGVQD (reference sequence). The CDR3 coding sequence is TGCGCCAGCAGTGAGTCAGTAGCGTACGAGCAGTACTTC. Protein product: CASSESVAYEQYF.

The rearrangement links TRBV6-1 to TRBJ1-5; tentative D call: TRBD1 (6 bases). CDR3 length: 16 amino acids. Trimming removed 0 bases at V and 3 bases at J, with 12 bases between. CDR1 is MNHNS and CDR2 is SASEGT in the germline V gene. The CDR3 protein is CASSEARQAINQPQHF. DNA of the CDR3: TGTGCCAGCAGTGAAGCAAGACAGGCAATCAATCAGCCCCAGCATTTT.

This clone showed up just a few times. The rearrangement joins TRBV6-1 to TRBJ1-2; the D is unclear. V lost 0 bases to trimming and J lost 3 bases, with 5 bases between them. This CDR3 has 13 residues. CDR1 and CDR2 (germline): MNHNS, SASEGT. As DNA, the CDR3 is TGTGCCAGCAGTGAAGCCAGTGACTATGGCTACACCTTC. It yields the protein CASSEASDYGYTF.

The chain is built from TRBV5-1 and TRBJ1-1, with D maybe TRBD1 (6 bases). This CDR3 spans 15 amino acids. The V and J ends lost 0 bases and 1 base respectively, with 10 bases between them. CDR1 SGHRS and CDR2 YFSETQ come from the germline V gene. The DNA of the CDR3 is TGCGCCAGCAGCTTGGCGGGGGGGCGGAACACTGAAGCTTTCTTT. Translation: CASSLAGGRNTEAFF. The variable domain in full, with the rest retrieved from reference TRBV5-1 and TRBJ1-1, is KAGVTQTPRYLIKTRGQQVTLSCSPISGHRSVSWYQQTPGQGLQFLFEYFSETQRNKGNFPGRFSGRQFSNSRSEMNVSTLELGDSALYLCASSLAGGRNTEAFFGQGTRLTVV.

The chain couples TRBV4-1 to TRBJ1-2, with D unclear. CDR1 and CDR2 from the germline V gene are MGHRA and YSYEKL. The CDR3 spans 12 residues. Deletions cut 2 bases from V and 7 bases from J, with 8 bases between. CDR3 DNA sequence: TGCGCCAGCAGCCAAACCTACTCTGGCTACACCTTC. It codes for CASSQTYSGYTF.

The chain has TRBV21-1 and TRBJ1-6. TRBV21-1 is labeled a pseudogene. The CDR3 totals 19 residues. The chain's CDR3 is CASSTSPSGPLYMNSPLHF. The CDR3 nucleotides are TGTGCCAGCAGCACCAGCCCCAGCGGGCCCTTGTATATGAATTCACCCCTCCACTTT.

The chain is built from TRBV29-1 and TRBJ2-7, with TRBD1 identical over 8 bases. CDR3 size: 15 residues. V lost 4 bases and J lost 4; bases outside the gene matches: 12. Germline V gives CDR1 SQVTM, CDR2 ANQGSEA. The CDR3 DNA sequence: TGCAGCGTTGGATCAGGACAGGGACGTTTATACGAGCAGTACTTC. It codes for CSVGSGQGRLYEQYF.

This chain uses TRBV6-5 with TRBJ1-3, with TRBD1 as a possible D gene (6 bases). The CDR3 is 14 amino acids. V lost 6 bases and J lost 0, with 9 bases in between. Germline-derived CDR1 and CDR2 are MNHEY and SVGAGI. CDR3 loop: CASRPTGSGNTIYF. In nucleotides, the CDR3 is TGTGCCAGCAGGCCGACAGGCTCTGGAAACACCATATATTTT.

The rearrangement uses TRBV2 and TRBJ1-2, with a tentative D call TRBD1 (6 bases). Germline loops: CDR1 SNHLY, CDR2 FYNNEI. Trimming took off 10 bases at V and 8 bases at J, with 17 bases between the two ends. The CDR3 totals 12 residues. The CDR3 nucleotides are TGTGCCACCCAAGGGGGTCGGTCAGGCTACACCTTC. Protein product: CATQGGRSGYTF.

The rearrangement joins TRBV2 to TRBJ2-3; possible D gene TRBD2, 6 bases. Germline V gives CDR1 SNHLY, CDR2 FYNNEI. The V and J ends lost 10 bases and 3 bases respectively, with 20 bases between them. The CDR3 covers 15 residues. The CDR3 loop reads CATYPRDSRTDTQYF. DNA for the CDR3: TGTGCCACTTACCCCCGGGACTCCCGAACAGATACGCAGTATTTT.

A note on this clone: Different DNA sequences within this sample yield the same CDR3. The chain couples TRBV18 to TRBJ1-1; D is unresolved. This CDR3 is 13 amino acids long. In germline, CDR1 is KGHSH, CDR2 LQKENI. Between the trimmed V and J ends, which lost 1 base and 3 bases, there was a span of 6 bases. CDR3 DNA sequence: TGTGCCAGCTCACCACTCCGGGACACTGAAGCTTTCTTT. Translating it yields CASSPLRDTEAFF.

The J gene is TRBJ1-5, the V gene TRBV5-1, with 9 bases aligning to TRBD1. Germline V gene data show CDR1 as SGHRS and CDR2 as YFSETQ. This CDR3 contains 15 residues. With 1 base clipped from V and 1 base from J, the junction kept 0 bases outside the gene matches. CDR3 loop: CASSLTGGSNQPQHF. CDR3 nucleotide sequence: TGCGCCAGCAGCTTGACAGGGGGCAGCAATCAGCCCCAGCATTTT.

The rearrangement joins TRBV6-1 to TRBJ2-7; TRBD1 agrees at 9 bases. With 6 bases clipped from V and 5 bases from J, the junction kept 5 bases outside the gene matches. Germline-derived CDR1 and CDR2 are MNHNS and SASEGT. This CDR3 region has 13 residues. CDR3 sequence (DNA): TGTGCCAGCAGGGGACAGGGAATCCACGAGCAGTACTTC. Protein product: CASRGQGIHEQYF.

A single count supports this clone. The chain joins TRBV5-1 to TRBJ1-6; D uncertain. CDR1 SGHRS and CDR2 YFSETQ come from the germline V gene. The CDR3 runs 14 residues. Between the trimmed V and J ends, which lost 1 base and 7 bases, there was a span of 9 bases. CDR3: CASSLSGENSPLHF. The CDR3 DNA reads as TGCGCCAGCAGCTTGTCCGGGGAAAATTCACCCCTCCACTTT.

In its sample, this clone was seen once. The chain recombines TRBV6-6 with TRBJ1-2; 9 positions agree with TRBD1. Germline values: CDR1 MNHNY, CDR2 SVGAGI (reference sequence). Trimming removed 7 bases from V and 4 bases from J; junction bases left unmatched: 4. This CDR3 has 13 residues. CDR3 sequence (DNA): TGTGCCAGCATCGGGGGACAGGGCTATGGCTACACCTTC. Encoded protein: CASIGGQGYGYTF.

The chain employs TRBV30 and TRBJ1-1; D unclear. The V gene lost 0 bases and the J gene lost 2 bases, with 4 bases spanning the gap. Germline V lookup: CDR1 GTSNPN, CDR2 SVGIG (reference sequence). The CDR3 runs 12 residues. As DNA, the CDR3 is TGTGCCTGGAGTGTGGCCAACACTGAAGCTTTCTTT. Its protein product is CAWSVANTEAFF.

The J gene is TRBJ2-7, the V gene TRBV19; tentatively, D is TRBD2 (5 bases). The CDR3 contains 14 residues. CDR1 and CDR2 (germline): LNHDA, SQIVND (reference sequence). The V end lost 3 bases, the J end lost 7 bases, and 16 bases lay between the germline ends. The CDR3 DNA sequence: TGTGCCAGTAGTATTCCGGACTGGCGAGGGGAGCAGTACTTC. It specifies CASSIPDWRGEQYF.

This clone was counted a few times. The chain links TRBV11-2 to TRBJ2-7, with a weak D call TRBD2 (5 bases). V shed 5 bases and J shed 5 bases, with 16 bases lying between them. The CDR3 covers 14 residues. CDR1 is SGHAT, CDR2 FQNNGV, per germline. In DNA, the CDR3 is TGTGCCAGCAGCACCAGAGGTGTCGGGGACGAGCAGTACTTC. It is translated as CASSTRGVGDEQYF. The whole variable domain, filled in from reference TRBV11-2 and TRBJ2-7, reads EAGVAQSPRYKIIEKRQSVAFWCNPISGHATLYWYQQILGQGPKLLIQFQNNGVVDDSQLPKDRFSAERLKGVDSTLKIQPAKLEDSAVYLCASSTRGVGDEQYFGPGTRLTVT.

This chain uses TRBV2 with TRBJ2-3; weak D call: TRBD2 (6 bases). V shed 3 bases and J shed 0 bases, with 19 bases lying between them. This CDR3 comprises 18 residues. CDR1 is SNHLY, CDR2 FYNNEI, per germline. For the CDR3, the DNA is TGTGCCAGCAGTGAGGGACTCTGGTTTACTACTAGCACAGATACGCAGTATTTT. Its translation: CASSEGLWFTTSTDTQYF.

This clone was recorded only once. The chain carries TRBV27 and TRBJ1-1, with 7 bases matching TRBD1. There are 14 residues in the CDR3. Trimming at V came to 2 bases and at J to 4 bases, leaving 4 bases not matched to a gene. Germline V lookup: CDR1 MNHEY, CDR2 SMNVEV (reference sequence). In DNA form, the CDR3 reads TGTGCCAGCAGTTTAGAGGGGGCGGGCACTGAAGCTTTCTTT. Amino acids: CASSLEGAGTEAFF.

The chain joins TRBV7-9 to TRBJ2-5; unclear D gene. Germline values: CDR1 SEHNR, CDR2 FQNEAQ (reference sequence). Trimming removed 1 base at V and 0 bases at J, with 9 bases between. CDR3 length: 15 residues. The DNA of the CDR3 is TGTGCCAGCAGCTTAGAAGACTGGGACCAAGAGACCCAGTACTTC. It yields the protein CASSLEDWDQETQYF. The full variable domain, with the rest looked up from reference TRBV7-9 and TRBJ2-5, is DTGVSQNPRHKITKRGQNVTFRCDPISEHNRLYWYRQTLGQGPEFLTYFQNEAQLEKSRLLSDRFSAERPKGSFSTLEIQRTEQGDSAMYLCASSLEDWDQETQYFGPGTRLLVL.

This clone was recorded once. This chain uses TRBV21-1 with TRBJ2-2; no DNA check was done on the table's D call, TRBD2. TRBV21-1 is recorded as a pseudogene. The CDR3 is made up of 17 amino acids. In DNA, the CDR3 is TGTGCCAGCAGCAATGGACTGACCGGAACGGGCACCGGGGAGCTGTTTTTT. Translation gives CASSNGLTGTGTGELFF.